The 27 T cell receptor beta chains below all came from one sample that was sequenced in a study of T-cell reconstitution after alpha-beta-depleted transplantation in children. Unique molecular identifiers were incorporated during preparation of the TCRbeta library. TCRdb re-called the PCR reads with MiXCR, one entry per CDR3 protein. The sample includes more than 450,000 distinct CDR3 sequences, 15% to 20% of them seen just once. The input for sequencing was PBMCs from the stem cell graft donor, taken from the stem cell graft. The receptors stem from a human donor who donated a stem cell graft to a child with acute lymphoblastic leukemia.

This clonotype was seen only a few times. The gene calls are TRBV20-1 and TRBJ2-2; 10 positions agree with TRBD2. V shed 6 bases and J 5 bases; nucleotides not matched to a gene: 15. The CDR3 loop spans 17 amino acids. The germline V gene has CDR1 DFQATT and CDR2 SNEGSKA (reference sequence). The CDR3 is CSAPSSPSGSKTGELFF. In nucleotides, the CDR3 is TGCAGTGCCCCTAGCTCCCCTAGCGGGAGTAAGACCGGGGAGCTGTTTTTT.

The chain has TRBV29-1 and TRBJ2-2; 10 positions agree with TRBD1. The germline gives CDR1 SQVTM, CDR2 ANQGSEA. J lost 6 bases, V lost 7 bases, and 8 bases had no gene match. The CDR3 length is 14 residues. DNA of the CDR3: TGCAGCGCTCAAGCCGGGACAGGGGCCGGGGAGCTGTTTTTT. Protein: CSAQAGTGAGELFF.

This clonotype was counted a few times. The chain combines TRBV29-1 with TRBJ2-3; 9 bases line up with TRBD2. The J segment lost 4 bases and the V segment lost 4 bases, leaving 3 bases of the junction unmatched. CDR3 length equals 13 residues. Germline V lookup: CDR1 SQVTM, CDR2 ANQGSEA. This CDR3 is CSVAVAGADTQYF. Written as DNA, the CDR3 is TGCAGCGTTGCAGTAGCGGGAGCAGATACGCAGTATTTT.

This clonotype was seen a few times. V usage is TRBV5-1 and J usage is TRBJ2-1; the match to TRBD1 covers 7 bases. V shed 4 bases and J 9 bases; nucleotides not matched to a gene: 4. The CDR3 is 12 amino acids. Germline V gene lookup returns CDR1 SGHRS and CDR2 YFSETQ. The CDR3 DNA follows: TGCGCCAGCAGCCCGGGGACAGTTGAGCAGTTCTTC. It is translated as CASSPGTVEQFF.

This clonotype occurred a few times. The chain has TRBV20-1 and TRBJ2-4; D may be TRBD1 (6 bases). Germline CDR1 DFQATT, CDR2 SNEGSKA (reference sequence). The CDR3 has 13 residues. Trimming cost V 5 bases and J 0 bases, with 8 bases left between them. CDR3 sequence: CSASGVAKNIQYF. The DNA for the CDR3 is TGCAGTGCTTCAGGGGTAGCCAAAAACATTCAGTACTTC.

There are a few counts of this clonotype. The V gene is TRBV27, the J gene TRBJ1-2; the match to TRBD1 covers 7 bases. The length of the CDR3 is 17 residues. Looked up from germline, CDR1 is MNHEY and CDR2 is SMNVEV (reference sequence). With 5 bases clipped from V and 6 bases from J, the junction kept 18 bases outside the gene matches. Here the CDR3 DNA reads TGTGCCAGCAGTGCGGGACAGCTTATCTCTCGGGCTAATGGCTACACCTTC. Amino acid sequence: CASSAGQLISRANGYTF.

This chain links TRBV5-1 with TRBJ1-4; maybe TRBD1 (6 bases). This CDR3 has 15 residues. The germline V gene has CDR1 SGHRS and CDR2 YFSETQ. V was trimmed by 3 bases and J by 5 bases, leaving 14 bases between them. The CDR3, as DNA: TGCGCCAGCAGCTCATCGGGACATACGAATGAAAAACTGTTTTTT. This codes for CASSSSGHTNEKLFF.

The chain employs TRBV6-2 or TRBV6-3 and TRBJ2-7; D is possibly TRBD1 or TRBD2 (5 bases each). Trimming left V 2 bases short and J 2 bases short, with 16 bases between. The CDR3 spans 16 residues. Germline CDR1 MNHEY, CDR2 SVGEGT. As DNA, the CDR3 is TGTGCCAGCAGTTACCCAGACAGAACGCGGGCCTACGAGCAGTACTTC. Translated, it gives CASSYPDRTRAYEQYF.

The chain carries TRBV5-1 and TRBJ2-7; the D is unclear. Trimming stripped 3 bases from V and 6 bases from J, with 10 bases between. Germline V gene lookup returns CDR1 SGHRS and CDR2 YFSETQ. The CDR3 is 12 residues long. Here the CDR3 reads CASSWTPGEQYF. Written as DNA, the CDR3 is TGCGCCAGCAGCTGGACCCCGGGCGAGCAGTACTTC.

This clonotype was detected only a few times. The chain couples TRBV20-1 to TRBJ2-5; D may be TRBD2 (7 bases). This CDR3 has 13 residues. V was cut by 3 bases and J by 1 base, with 9 bases left in between. Germline V lookup: CDR1 DFQATT, CDR2 SNEGSKA (reference sequence). CDR3: CSARGGLQETQYF. DNA of the CDR3: TGCAGTGCTAGGGGGGGGCTCCAAGAGACCCAGTACTTC.

In this sample, this clonotype turned up a few times. The genes are TRBV29-1 and TRBJ2-7; 16 positions match TRBD2. This CDR3 comprises 16 residues. Germline trimming cut 2 bases from V and 3 bases from J; bases unmatched to any gene: 4. CDR1 and CDR2 (germline): SQVTM, ANQGSEA. This chain's CDR3 is CSVEPGLAGGLYEQYF. CDR3 sequence (DNA): TGCAGCGTTGAACCGGGACTAGCGGGAGGGCTCTACGAGCAGTACTTC.

This clonotype was counted between two and nine times. The rearrangement joins TRBV20-1 to TRBJ2-7, with D perhaps matching TRBD2 (6 bases). The CDR3 extends over 13 amino acids. Trimming cost V 6 bases and J 1 base, with 13 bases left between them. Germline lookup yields CDR1 DFQATT and CDR2 SNEGSKA (reference sequence). The CDR3 sequence is CSAKAGLSYEQYF. The CDR3 nucleotides are TGCAGTGCGAAGGCGGGACTTTCCTACGAGCAGTACTTC.

This clonotype was observed a few times. This chain links TRBV7-8 with TRBJ2-7; 10 bases align to TRBD1. Germline CDR1 and CDR2: SGHVS and FQNEAQ. The CDR3 consists of 13 residues. V lost 7 bases, J lost 6 bases, and 6 bases stayed unmatched. This CDR3 is CASNRDRGFEQYF. In DNA form, the CDR3 reads TGTGCCAGCAATAGGGACAGGGGTTTCGAGCAGTACTTC.

The chain carries TRBV2 and TRBJ1-2; maybe TRBD1 (5 bases). CDR3 length equals 13 residues. Germline V lookup: CDR1 SNHLY, CDR2 FYNNEI. V was trimmed by 2 bases and J by 9 bases, leaving 13 bases between them. CDR3 sequence reads: CASSEQGIPRYTF. DNA of the CDR3: TGTGCCAGCAGTGAACAGGGCATTCCGCGCTACACCTTC.

This clonotype was seen a handful of times. The J gene is TRBJ2-7, the V gene TRBV10-3; 13 bases are a match to TRBD2. Germline V gene data show CDR1 as ENHRY and CDR2 as SYGVKD. The CDR3 length is 19 residues. The ends lost 2 bases at V and 1 base at J; junction bases unmatched: 11. The CDR3 loop is CAISEPIGLAGEKSYEQYF. Written as DNA, the CDR3 is TGTGCCATCAGTGAGCCCATCGGACTAGCGGGAGAGAAGTCCTACGAGCAGTACTTC.

This clonotype was counted between two and nine times. The CDR3 here is CASSPTDSSGNTIYF. DNA for the CDR3: TGTGCCAGCTCGCCAACAGACAGCTCTGGAAACACCATATATTTT. The rearrangement joins TRBV18 to TRBJ1-3; tentative D call: TRBD1 (5 bases). The V and J ends lost 6 bases and 0 bases respectively, with 12 bases between them. Germline CDR1 and CDR2: KGHSH and LQKENI. This CDR3 contains 15 residues.

The DNA of the CDR3 is TGTGCCAGCAGCTTAGATCCACGCAGTCTGTATTCACCCCTCCACTTT. This gives the protein CASSLDPRSLYSPLHF. The rearrangement uses TRBV11-2 and TRBJ1-6, with unresolved D. This CDR3 is 16 amino acids long. V gave up 0 bases and J gave up 8 bases, with 14 bases separating them. Germline CDR1 SGHAT, CDR2 FQNNGV.

This clonotype has only a few counts. The V and J genes are TRBV5-1 and TRBJ2-1, with TRBD2 identical over 8 bases. The CDR3 has 13 residues. The J segment lost 12 bases and the V segment lost 4 bases, leaving 9 bases of the junction unmatched. Per germline, CDR1 SGHRS and CDR2 YFSETQ. Here the CDR3 reads CASSPEGTRGQFF. DNA for the CDR3: TGCGCCAGCAGCCCGGAGGGGACTAGAGGGCAGTTCTTC.

The V and J genes are TRBV5-1 and TRBJ2-3; 9 positions match TRBD2. Germline trimming cut 0 bases from V and 5 bases from J; bases unmatched to any gene: 7. The CDR3 is 16 amino acids. Germline CDR1 SGHRS, CDR2 YFSETQ. The CDR3 reads CASSLELAGAGDTQYF. CDR3 sequence (DNA): TGCGCCAGCAGCTTGGAACTAGCGGGCGCTGGAGATACGCAGTATTTT. The whole variable domain, filled in from reference TRBV5-1 and TRBJ2-3, reads KAGVTQTPRYLIKTRGQQVTLSCSPISGHRSVSWYQQTPGQGLQFLFEYFSETQRNKGNFPGRFSGRQFSNSRSEMNVSTLELGDSALYLCASSLELAGAGDTQYFGPGTRLTVL.

The V and J genes are TRBV5-6 and TRBJ2-1; TRBD2 agrees at 13 bases. V lost 4 bases to trimming and J lost 4 bases; unmatched junction nucleotides: 11. The germline V gene encodes CDR1 SGHDT and CDR2 YYEEEE. The CDR3 is 18 residues long. The CDR3 bases are TGTGCCAGCAGCACCCCCAGAACTAGCGGGAGGGCATACAATGAGCAGTTCTTC. Encoded protein: CASSTPRTSGRAYNEQFF.

This clonotype has only a few counts. The CDR3 loop reads CASSLGGTGRYNEQFF. In DNA, the CDR3 is TGCGCCAGCAGCTTAGGCGGGACAGGGCGGTACAATGAGCAGTTCTTC. V is TRBV5-1 and J is TRBJ2-1, with 9 bases lining up with TRBD1. The trim removed 2 bases at V and 4 bases at J, leaving 7 bases unmatched. Looked up from germline, CDR1 is SGHRS and CDR2 is YFSETQ. There are 16 residues in the CDR3.

This chain joins TRBV29-1 and TRBJ1-5, with 7 bases aligning to TRBD1. Trimming took 7 bases from V and 3 from J; bases not matched to a gene: 9. From germline, CDR1 is SQVTM and CDR2 ANQGSEA. The CDR3 is made up of 14 amino acids. The DNA for the CDR3 is TGCAGCGCCGCTGCGACAGGGTTCAATCAGCCCCAGCATTTT. It translates to CSAAATGFNQPQHF.

This clonotype was picked up a small number of times. The chain joins TRBV7-8 to TRBJ1-1; TRBD1 aligns across 7 bases. Losses at the gene ends were 5 bases for V and 0 bases for J; bases not matched to a gene: 9. The CDR3 runs 16 residues. CDR1 and CDR2 from the germline V gene are SGHVS and FQNEAQ. The CDR3: CASSVRRDSLNTEAFF. The CDR3 DNA sequence: TGTGCCAGCAGCGTCCGCCGGGACAGCTTGAACACTGAAGCTTTCTTT.

This chain uses TRBV18 with TRBJ1-1; a weak D match, TRBD1 (6 bases). Trimming removed 9 bases at V and 1 base at J, with 15 bases between. CDR3 length equals 14 residues. Germline V gene data show CDR1 as KGHSH and CDR2 as LQKENI. Written as DNA, the CDR3 is TGTGCCAGGCATTACAGGGAAACGAACACTGAAGCTTTCTTT. It specifies CARHYRETNTEAFF. The full variable domain, in which reference TRBV18 and TRBJ1-1 provide the parts outside the CDR3, is NAGVMQNPRHLVRRRGQEARLRCSPMKGHSHVYWYRQLPEEGLKFMVYLQKENIIDESGMPKERFSAEFPKEGPSILRIQQVVRGDSAAYFCARHYRETNTEAFFGQGTRLTVV.

This clonotype was found a few times. The CDR3 sequence: CASSLGLQTYEQYF. The CDR3 DNA reads as TGCGCCAGCAGCTTGGGTCTGCAAACCTACGAGCAGTACTTC. The V call is TRBV5-1, the J call TRBJ2-7; D gene ambiguous. The CDR3 sequence is 14 residues long. Germline V gene data show CDR1 as SGHRS and CDR2 as YFSETQ. With 0 bases removed from V and 2 bases from J, the gap between germline ends came to 9 bases.

The sample holds a few counts of this clonotype. The V gene is TRBV6-2 or TRBV6-3, the J gene TRBJ2-2; the match to TRBD1 covers 10 bases. J gave up 5 bases and V 6 bases, and 6 bases lay outside the gene matches. The germline V gene encodes CDR1 MNHEY and CDR2 SVGEGT. The length of the CDR3 is 15 residues. CDR3 sequence: CASSMTGGETGELFF. The CDR3 nucleotides are TGTGCCAGCAGCATGACAGGGGGCGAAACCGGGGAGCTGTTTTTT.

The V and J genes are TRBV10-3 and TRBJ1-4; TRBD1 agrees at 9 bases. Unmatched junction bases numbered 10, after V lost 9 bases and J lost 8 bases. The CDR3 totals 14 residues. Germline CDR1 is ENHRY and CDR2 is SYGVKD. CDR3 sequence (DNA): TGTGCCATTGGGGACGGGACAGGGTACGAAAAACTGTTTTTT. Encoded protein: CAIGDGTGYEKLFF.